A single sample is the source of the 2 T cell receptor beta chains below, sequenced in a study of blood T cell repertoires in COVID-19. Clones were sequenced by immunoSEQ multiplex PCR, and TCRdb holds only the in-frame ones, with some missing. This sample has 120,000 to 150,000 clones, with roughly 80% found just once. Specimen: peripheral blood. These receptor sequences come from a man aged 50 to 59 with active or convalescent COVID-19.

The sample holds a few counts of this clone. It is unclear where the CDR3 begins or ends on the DNA, so no DNA is shown, and the CDR3 is as TCRdb lists it. The V and J genes are TRBV10-3 and TRBJ2-1; the table's TRBD2 call for D was not verified on the DNA. CDR1 is ENHRY and CDR2 is SYGVKD in the germline V gene. The CDR3 is made up of 14 amino acids, end residues included. The CDR3 here is CAISTSGLPGEQFF.

The rearrangement uses TRBV5-5 and TRBJ2-6; 7 nucleotides match TRBD1. The CDR3 is made up of 20 amino acids. V was pared by 4 bases and J by 2 bases, with 18 bases of the junction left unmatched. Germline V gene lookup returns CDR1 SGHKS and CDR2 YYEKEE (reference sequence). The CDR3 loop is CASSRTTTGASSTGANVLTF. CDR3 bases: TGTGCCAGCAGCCGGACGACCACAGGGGCGTCTTCGACTGGGGCCAACGTCCTGACTTTC.